The TCR beta chain under discussion was sequenced for a study of T cell repertoires in cytomegalovirus infection (dated by TCRdb to about 2019). With regard to the full study: Alongside well-studied HLA-B-restricted epitopes, the peptide stimulations were aimed at recently identified HLA-C-restricted CMV epitopes, whose presentation resists viral immunomodulation. Because public TCR beta signatures pointed to carriage of CMV infection together with the matching HLA type, the HLA type of each donor mattered for the analysis.

Regarding this clonotype: There is no known antigen for this receptor. No base quality information exists; no much larger clone differs at one position.

Sequencing took place on an Illumina HiSeq 1500. TCRdb reprocessed the public reads (quality trimming at Q25 with fastp, clone calling with MiXCR) and kept in-frame beta chains. Entries that share a CDR3 protein sequence are merged under the most common genes and DNA. The sample table records hundreds of thousands of distinct CDR3 sequences; almost 30% of these occur just once. The ten biggest clones cover about 19% of the sample. The treatment or condition label corresponds to: in vitro stimulation with specific CMV peptide epitopes to enrich CMV-specific T cells. Its CDR3 holds 16 amino acids, cysteine through phenylalanine. The kept DNA is CDR3 alone, 48 bases in frame from the first base. Trimming costs V 2 bases and J 0 bases, and their ends lie 10 bases apart. General conclusions and limits of the study: The ex vivo response was dominated by HLA-C-restricted CMV-specific TCR beta clonotypes, which also provided the single most frequent clonotype in two of eight donors. Cumulative frequency of public TCR beta family members discriminated carriers of CMV infection plus the relevant HLA type in this cohort and an independent approximately 350-donor cohort.

The receptor chain draws on TRBV23-1 and TRBJ2-2; the D gene lacks a confident call. TRBV23-1 is known as an ORF, though its function is uncertain. The TCR comes from a human donor in good health (CMV status not recorded). Some clones in this sample may be carry-over from other donors' samples. Material: cultured PBMCs, obtained from culture after CMV antigen stimulation. The CDR3 region has the sequence CASSQVVRPNTGELFF. The DNA sequence is as follows: TGCGCCAGCAGTCAAGTGGTCCGACCGAACACCGGGGAGCTGTTTTTT.